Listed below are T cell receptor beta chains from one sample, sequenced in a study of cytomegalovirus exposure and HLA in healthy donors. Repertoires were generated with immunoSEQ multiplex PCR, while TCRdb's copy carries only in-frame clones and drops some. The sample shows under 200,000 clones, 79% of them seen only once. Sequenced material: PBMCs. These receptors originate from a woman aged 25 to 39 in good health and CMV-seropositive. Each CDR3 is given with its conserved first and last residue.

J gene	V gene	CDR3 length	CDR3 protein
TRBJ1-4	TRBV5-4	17	CASSLSAGGTVVEKLFF
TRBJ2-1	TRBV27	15	CASSSGTSSYNEQFF
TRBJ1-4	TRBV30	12	CASQGAWEKLFF
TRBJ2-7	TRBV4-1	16	CASSRLPAGGTYEQYF
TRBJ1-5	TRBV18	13	CASSRREDQPQHF
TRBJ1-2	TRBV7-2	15	CASSQTGALNYGYTF
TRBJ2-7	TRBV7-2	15	CASSPPQGLVGEQYF
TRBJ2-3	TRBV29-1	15	CSGHPGQGFTDTQYF
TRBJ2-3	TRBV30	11	CAWSPGDTQYF
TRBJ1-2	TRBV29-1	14	CSAGTRRDHYGYTF
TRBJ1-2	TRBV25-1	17	CASSPGANQGRWYGYTF
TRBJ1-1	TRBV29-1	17	CSVVGEFWAGRVPEAFF
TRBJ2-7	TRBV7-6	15	CASSPVAGALYEQYF
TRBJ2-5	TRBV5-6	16	CASSLGGGARGETQYF
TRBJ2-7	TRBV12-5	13	CASGPSPGYEQYF
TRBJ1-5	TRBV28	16	CASSLTGTEGNQPQHF
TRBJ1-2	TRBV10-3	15	CAISESGATNYGYTF
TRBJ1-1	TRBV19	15	CASSRQGDKDTEAFF
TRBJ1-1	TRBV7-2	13	CASSLDQGAEAFF
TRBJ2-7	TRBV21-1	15	CASSIYRGCGDEQYF
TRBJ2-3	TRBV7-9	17	CASSSSYGGALTDTQYF
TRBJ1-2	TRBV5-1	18	CASSYGQGATAFVYGYTF
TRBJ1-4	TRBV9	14	CASSAGTGVEKLFF
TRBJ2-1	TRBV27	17	CASSLSRGGVGYNEQFF
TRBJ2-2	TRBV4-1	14	CASSHGQNTGELFF
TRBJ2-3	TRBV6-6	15	CASRVLADSTDTQYF
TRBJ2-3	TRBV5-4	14	CASSLGQFTDTQYF
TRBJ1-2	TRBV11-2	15	CASSRPVGRFDGYTF
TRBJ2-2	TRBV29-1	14	CSVGGTGEVGELFF
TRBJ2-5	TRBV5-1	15	CASSRGTGGLETQYF
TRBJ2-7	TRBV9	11	CASSVSYEQYF
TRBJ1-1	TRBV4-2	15	CASSHSDRGGTEAFF
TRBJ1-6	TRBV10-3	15	CAISGRTGGNSPLHF
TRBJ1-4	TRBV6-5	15	CASSSRDRAGEKLFF
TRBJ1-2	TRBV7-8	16	CASSLARGGNNYGYTF
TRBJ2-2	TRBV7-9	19	CASSFLPGQGASSDGELFF
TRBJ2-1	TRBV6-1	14	CASSPWPGLSTGFF
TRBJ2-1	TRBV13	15	CASRGWGDSYNEQFF
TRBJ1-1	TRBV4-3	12	CASSQVGGAAFF
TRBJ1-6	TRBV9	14	CASSGSAYNSPLHF
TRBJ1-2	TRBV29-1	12	CNVGTGSYGYTF
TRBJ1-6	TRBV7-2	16	CAGSLGGTANNSPLHF
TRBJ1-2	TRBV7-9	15	CASSLSTGETYGYTF
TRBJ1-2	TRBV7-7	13	CASSLEGGEGYTF
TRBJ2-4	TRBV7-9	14	CASSLRGGSNIQYF
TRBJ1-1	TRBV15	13	CATSREDSPRAFF
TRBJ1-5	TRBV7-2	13	CASSDQAGQPQHF
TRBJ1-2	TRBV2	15	CASREAGTGGGGYTF
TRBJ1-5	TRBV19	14	CASRRTGAIQPQHF